Below, 20 T cell receptor beta chains from the same sample are listed, as sequenced in a study of cytomegalovirus exposure and HLA in healthy donors (dated by TCRdb to about 2017). Library method: the immunoSEQ multiplex PCR assay. TCRdb re-hosts the immuneACCESS table, in-frame sequences only. Its copies lack some clones; in the studies checked, an unresolved V gene accounts for under half of them, and the cause for the rest is not known. This sample is represented by 100,000 to 150,000 clones; just under 90% of them were singletons. The ten top clones hold about 3.5% of the sample. The sequenced sample consisted of PBMCs. The receptors come from a man under 40 in good health and CMV-seronegative.

This clone appeared a few times. The gene calls are TRBV27 and TRBJ2-1; 14 bases line up with TRBD2. Germline CDR1 reads MNHEY; CDR2 reads SMNVEV (reference sequence). Trimming at V came to 5 bases and at J to 3 bases, leaving 9 bases not matched to a gene. This CDR3 is 18 amino acids long. The chain's CDR3 is CASSPGTSGGRRYNEQFF. In DNA, the CDR3 is TGTGCCAGCAGTCCCGGGACTAGCGGGGGCCGACGCTACAATGAGCAGTTCTTC.

CDR3 loop: CASSPVGRGGNYGYTF. The CDR3 DNA is TGTGCCAGCAGTCCTGTTGGGCGGGGGGGTAACTATGGCTACACCTTC. The gene calls are TRBV27 and TRBJ1-2, with D possibly being TRBD1 (5 bases). V was shortened by 5 bases and J by 1 base, with 17 bases between the two germline ends. CDR1 is MNHEY and CDR2 is SMNVEV in the germline V gene (reference sequence). The CDR3 loop spans 16 amino acids.

This chain links TRBV6-6 with TRBJ1-6; 7 positions match TRBD1. J was trimmed by 6 bases and V by 6 bases; bases with no gene match: 8. CDR3 length: 15 amino acids. Germline V CDR1 and CDR2: MNHNY, SVGAGI (reference sequence). The DNA for the CDR3 is TGTGCCAGCAGGCAAACCGGGACAGCTAATTCACCCCTCCACTTT. It encodes CASRQTGTANSPLHF.

The chain combines TRBV2 with TRBJ2-3; 7 bases map to TRBD1. Germline CDR1 SNHLY, CDR2 FYNNEI. J gave up 2 bases and V 7 bases, and 9 bases lay outside the gene matches. The CDR3 runs to 15 residues. In nucleotides, the CDR3 is TGTGCCAGCAACGCCGGGACAGCCTTCACAGATACGCAGTATTTT. This translates into CASNAGTAFTDTQYF. Based on the CDR3 plus reference TRBV2 and TRBJ2-3, the full variable domain is EPEVTQTPSHQVTQMGQEVILRCVPISNHLYFYWYRQILGQKVEFLVSFYNNEISEKSEIFDDQFSVERPDGSNFTLKIRSTKLEDSAMYFCASNAGTAFTDTQYFGPGTRLTVL.

This clone was observed a few times. The chain uses TRBV5-1 and TRBJ1-2; no clear D. V dropped 5 bases and J dropped 0 bases, with 8 bases sitting between them. The germline V gene has CDR1 SGHRS and CDR2 YFSETQ. CDR3 length: 13 residues. This chain's CDR3 is CASRAVANYGYTF. The CDR3 coding sequence is TGCGCCAGCAGGGCTGTTGCTAACTATGGCTACACCTTC.

The rearrangement links TRBV29-1 to TRBJ1-5; TRBD1 matches at 8 bases. Germline V gene sequence: CDR1 SQVTM, CDR2 ANQGSEA. This CDR3 is 14 amino acids long. V gave up 7 bases and J gave up 2 bases; unmatched junction bases: 7. CDR3 DNA: TGCAGCGCCAGAGACAGGGGCGGCAATCAGCCCCAGCATTTT. Translating it yields CSARDRGGNQPQHF.

Of note for this clone: An end of the junction does not agree with germline; a read error may underlie this. V gene TRBV7-7 combines with J gene TRBJ2-1, with D perhaps matching TRBD1 (5 bases). The CDR3 totals 15 residues. Germline-derived CDR1 and CDR2 are SSHAT and FNYEAQ (reference sequence). This CDR3 is CASSLGQGRDNEQFF. The CDR3 bases are TGTGCTAGCAGCTTAGGTCAGGGTAGGGACAATGAGCAGTTCTTC.

This clone was observed once. CDR3 DNA: TGTGCCAGCAGCTTCGGTCCAAGCTCCTACGAGCAGTACTTC. This encodes CASSFGPSSYEQYF. The chain carries TRBV7-2 and TRBJ2-7; D unclear. CDR3 length equals 14 residues. Germline lookup yields CDR1 SGHTA and CDR2 FQGNSA. V was cut by 3 bases and J by 0 bases, with 9 bases left in between.

In its sample, this clone was seen a few times. As DNA, the CDR3 is TGTGCCAGCAGTGAAGTACAGGGTGGTTCACCCCTCCACTTT. Translating gives CASSEVQGGSPLHF. The chain carries TRBV2 and TRBJ1-6, with D possibly being TRBD1 (6 bases). The CDR3 is made up of 14 amino acids. V was cut by 1 base and J by 9 bases, with 10 bases left in between. Germline-derived CDR1 and CDR2 are SNHLY and FYNNEI.

The DNA for the CDR3 is TGTGCCAGCAGCTCCGGACTAGCGGAAAACACCGGGGAGCTGTTTTTT. Its translation is CASSSGLAENTGELFF. The chain joins TRBV7-9 to TRBJ2-2; TRBD2 matches at 10 bases. V lost 4 bases, J lost 2 bases, and 4 bases stayed unmatched. The germline CDR1 and CDR2 sequences are SEHNR and FQNEAQ (reference sequence). The CDR3 has 16 amino acids.

The V gene is TRBV7-9, the J gene TRBJ1-2; maybe TRBD1 (5 bases). Deletions cut 3 bases from V and 6 bases from J, with 11 bases between. The CDR3 has 13 amino acids. Looked up from germline, CDR1 is SEHNR and CDR2 is FQNEAQ (reference sequence). Here the CDR3 DNA reads TGTGCCAGCAGCTTGTCCAGGGAGGATGGCTACACCTTC. Translating it yields CASSLSREDGYTF.

The chain joins TRBV28 to TRBJ1-5; D remains ambiguous. V lost 1 base and J 0 bases, leaving 7 bases between the germline ends. The CDR3 runs 15 residues. Germline assignment: CDR1 MDHEN and CDR2 SYDVKM. As DNA, the CDR3 is TGTGCCAGCAGTTTATCCGGGTCTAGCAATCAGCCCCAGCATTTT. It is translated as CASSLSGSSNQPQHF.

The chain has TRBV7-9 and TRBJ2-2, with 11 bases fitting TRBD1. CDR3 length equals 17 residues. Trimming took 3 bases from V and 7 from J; bases not matched to a gene: 10. CDR1 is SEHNR, CDR2 FQNEAQ, per germline (reference sequence). DNA for the CDR3: TGTGCCAGCAGCTTTCCGGGACAGGGGGTCGGTGGCGGGGAGCTGTTTTTT. Amino acids: CASSFPGQGVGGGELFF.

The chain carries TRBV19 and TRBJ2-5, with 9 bases lining up with TRBD1. From germline, CDR1 is LNHDA and CDR2 SQIVND (reference sequence). Germline trimming cut 7 bases from V and 0 bases from J; bases unmatched to any gene: 9. The CDR3 covers 16 residues. The chain's CDR3 is CASTAVGDRDQETQYF. The CDR3 coding sequence is TGTGCCAGTACCGCGGTAGGGGACAGGGACCAAGAGACCCAGTACTTC.

The J gene is TRBJ2-1, the V gene TRBV15; 11 nucleotides align to TRBD2. Trimming removed 1 base from V and 6 bases from J; junction bases left unmatched: 5. The CDR3 is 16 residues long. Germline values: CDR1 LNHNV, CDR2 YYDKDF (reference sequence). The CDR3 nucleotides are TGTGCCACCAGCAGAGTCATTAGCGGGGGGGCCAATGAGCAGTTCTTC. Translation gives CATSRVISGGANEQFF.

This chain connects TRBV28 to TRBJ2-5, with a tentative D call TRBD2 (6 bases). This CDR3 has 16 residues. Germline V gene lookup returns CDR1 MDHEN and CDR2 SYDVKM. Trimming removed 5 bases at V and 2 bases at J, with 18 bases between. CDR3 residues: CASSIPRGRGQETQYF. The CDR3, as DNA: TGTGCCAGCAGTATCCCCCGGGGCCGGGGGCAAGAGACCCAGTACTTC. Complete variable domain (other parts from reference TRBV28 and TRBJ2-5): DVKVTQSSRYLVKRTGEKVFLECVQDMDHENMFWYRQDPGLGLRLIYFSYDVKMKEKGDIPEGYSVSREKKERFSLILESASTNQTSMYLCASSIPRGRGQETQYFGPGTRLLVL.

The V and J genes are TRBV5-8 and TRBJ2-2; TRBD2 aligns across 11 bases. The CDR3 has 16 amino acids. Germline CDR1 reads SGHTS; CDR2 reads YDEGEE. The V and J ends lost 4 bases and 9 bases, in that order; junction bases with no gene match: 11. The CDR3 nucleotides read TGTGCCAGCAGCGCCACTACCCTAGCGGGGGGCCGGGAGCTGTTTTTT. The encoded protein is CASSATTLAGGRELFF.

The count of this clone is one. The chain uses TRBV5-1 and TRBJ1-6, with a tentative D call TRBD1 (5 bases). The ends were cut back, 0 bases at V and 6 bases at J, with 10 bases in the middle. Germline V gene data show CDR1 as SGHRS and CDR2 as YFSETQ. This CDR3 region has 15 residues. CDR3 in amino acids: CASSLGRGVNSPLHF. The CDR3, as DNA: TGCGCCAGCAGCTTGGGACGGGGGGTTAATTCACCCCTCCACTTT.

The chain links TRBV18 to TRBJ1-4; TRBD1 might be the D (5 bases). The CDR3 contains 15 residues. Germline V gene data show CDR1 as KGHSH and CDR2 as LQKENI. The V end was cut by 3 bases, the J end by 7 bases, with 15 bases between. The CDR3 region is CASSPDTEVFEKLFF. The CDR3 DNA reads as TGTGCCAGCTCACCGGACACAGAGGTTTTTGAAAAACTGTTTTTT.

This clone occurred once. The chain couples TRBV5-6 to TRBJ2-2; 7 nucleotides match TRBD1. CDR3 size: 17 residues. The V segment lost 4 bases and the J segment 6 bases; nucleotides outside the gene matches: 15. Germline CDR1 and CDR2: SGHDT and YYEEEE. CDR3 in amino acids: CASSPWPGTVNAGELFF. CDR3 DNA sequence: TGTGCCAGCAGCCCTTGGCCCGGGACAGTCAACGCCGGGGAGCTGTTTTTT. Drawing the rest from reference TRBV5-6 and TRBJ2-2, the complete variable domain is DAGVTQSPTHLIKTRGQQVTLRCSPKSGHDTVSWYQQALGQGPQFIFQYYEEEERQRGNFPDRFSGHQFPNYSSELNVNALLLGDSALYLCASSPWPGTVNAGELFFGEGSRLTVL.